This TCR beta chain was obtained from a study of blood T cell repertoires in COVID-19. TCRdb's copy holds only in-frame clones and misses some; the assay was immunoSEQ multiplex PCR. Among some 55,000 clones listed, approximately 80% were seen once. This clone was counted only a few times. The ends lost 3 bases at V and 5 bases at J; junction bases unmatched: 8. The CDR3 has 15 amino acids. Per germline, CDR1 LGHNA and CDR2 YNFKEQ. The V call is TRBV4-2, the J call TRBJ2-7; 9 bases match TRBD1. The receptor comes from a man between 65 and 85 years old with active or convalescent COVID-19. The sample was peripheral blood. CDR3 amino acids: CASSHPGQGSHEQYF. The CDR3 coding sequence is TGTGCCAGCAGCCATCCCGGACAGGGGTCCCACGAGCAGTACTTC.